The next 20 T cell receptor beta chains were all read from a single sample in a study of shared clonotypes between healthy human individuals. The protocol was immunoSEQ multiplex PCR, while the TCRdb copy is restricted to in-frame clones and leaves out a portion. The sample has about 470,000 clones, 70% to 80% seen once. Sequences were obtained from PBMCs. The receptors stem from a woman between 35 and 50 years old in good health. Some clones in this sample may be carry-over from other donors' samples.

Of note for this clone: Other DNA sequences from this sample encode an identical CDR3 as well. V and J are TRBV6-1 and TRBJ1-2, with 11 bases fitting TRBD1. In germline, CDR1 is MNHNS, CDR2 SASEGT. V dropped 6 bases and J dropped 3; count of bases not matched to a gene: 3. The CDR3 has 14 residues. This CDR3 reads CASRGTGGHYGYTF. The CDR3 region has the DNA TGTGCCAGCAGGGGGACAGGGGGACACTATGGCTACACCTTC.

This clone showed up just once. The chain has TRBV28 and TRBJ1-3; D not resolved. Trimming cost V 3 bases and J 0 bases, with 9 bases left between them. Germline V gives CDR1 MDHEN, CDR2 SYDVKM. This CDR3 spans 15 amino acids. The CDR3 DNA follows: TGTGCCAGCAGTTTCCGGCGGCCCTCTGGAAACACCATATATTTT. Amino acids: CASSFRRPSGNTIYF.

This chain connects TRBV5-4 to TRBJ1-2; 8 bases map to TRBD1. The CDR3 sequence is 16 residues long. The trim removed 2 bases at V and 2 bases at J, leaving 8 bases unmatched. CDR1 is SGHNT and CDR2 is YYREEE in the germline V gene (reference sequence). DNA of the CDR3: TGTGCCAGCAGCTTCGGGACCTCAGGGGGCAACTATGGCTACACCTTC. Translation: CASSFGTSGGNYGYTF.

The chain has TRBV7-2 and TRBJ2-5, with 8 positions matching TRBD1. The trim removed 2 bases at V and 5 bases at J, leaving 13 bases unmatched. The CDR3 contains 17 residues. The germline CDR1 and CDR2 sequences are SGHTA and FQGNSA. The CDR3 region is CASSLLPGQALWETQYF. The CDR3 nucleotides are TGTGCCAGCAGCTTACTACCGGGACAGGCACTCTGGGAGACCCAGTACTTC.

The chain combines TRBV28 with TRBJ2-5; 7 bases align to TRBD1. The closer fit of TRBJ2-7 to the DNA end suggests the J call may be wrong. This CDR3 region has 15 residues. The germline V gene encodes CDR1 MDHEN and CDR2 SYDVKM. CDR3 bases: TGTGCCAGCAGTTTAGTCGACAGGGACTCCTACGAGCAGTACTTC. This gives the protein CASSLVDRDSYEQYF.

The rearrangement links TRBV6-5 to TRBJ2-5; 7 bases line up with TRBD2. The CDR3 extends over 14 amino acids. Germline V gene lookup returns CDR1 MNHEY and CDR2 SVGAGI. The V and J ends lost 7 bases and 5 bases, in that order; junction bases with no gene match: 10. CDR3 region: CASTLSWGGETQYF. The CDR3 bases are TGTGCCAGCACCCTCTCGTGGGGGGGGGAGACCCAGTACTTC.

The rearrangement uses TRBV5-6 and TRBJ2-1; a possible D gene is TRBD1 (5 bases). This CDR3 is built from 17 residues. Germline CDR1 SGHDT, CDR2 YYEEEE. Trimming removed 0 bases from V and 5 bases from J, with 18 bases in between. Written as DNA, the CDR3 is TGTGCCAGCAGCTTGGTGGTAGGGGTGGTCGGAGACAATGAGCAGTTCTTC. Protein sequence: CASSLVVGVVGDNEQFF.

The V gene is TRBV5-1, the J gene TRBJ1-2, with 7 nucleotides matching TRBD1. Trimming took 1 base from V and 7 from J; bases not matched to a gene: 7. CDR3 length: 14 amino acids. The germline V gene encodes CDR1 SGHRS and CDR2 YFSETQ. CDR3 sequence reads: CASSLFARGSGYTF. CDR3 DNA sequence: TGCGCCAGCAGCTTGTTCGCCAGGGGGAGTGGCTACACCTTC.

The chain recombines TRBV7-2 with TRBJ2-7, with D tentatively TRBD1 (5 bases). V shed 0 bases and J shed 3 bases, with 15 bases lying between them. The CDR3 has 16 residues. Germline CDR1 is SGHTA and CDR2 is FQGNSA. The CDR3 protein is CASSLARVVLGYEQYF. The CDR3 DNA reads as TGTGCCAGCAGCTTAGCCAGGGTTGTTTTGGGCTACGAGCAGTACTTC.

Relative to its sample, this clone is medium-sized. The sample carries other DNA sequences with the same CDR3. J is TRBJ2-6 and V is TRBV4-3; D remains ambiguous. This CDR3 comprises 16 residues. Looked up from germline, CDR1 is LGHNA and CDR2 is YSLEER. With 0 bases removed from V and 0 bases from J, the gap between germline ends came to 6 bases. This chain's CDR3 is CASSQEVGSGANVLTF. For the CDR3, the DNA is TGCGCCAGCAGCCAAGAAGTCGGCTCTGGGGCCAACGTCCTGACTTTC.

The V call is TRBV2, the J call TRBJ1-4, with D possibly matching TRBD1 (5 bases). The ends were cut back, 1 base at V and 8 bases at J, with 11 bases in the middle. Looked up from germline, CDR1 is SNHLY and CDR2 is FYNNEI. This CDR3 comprises 14 residues. The CDR3 here is CASSEEYGGEKLFF. The CDR3 DNA reads TGTGCCAGCAGTGAAGAGTACGGGGGGGAAAAACTGTTTTTT.

The genes are TRBV28 and TRBJ2-7; the match to TRBD1 covers 11 bases. V was pared by 6 bases and J by 1 base, with 11 bases of the junction left unmatched. CDR1 is MDHEN and CDR2 is SYDVKM in the germline V gene. This CDR3 contains 17 residues. CDR3 loop: CASSSAGQGAGSYEQYF. The CDR3 nucleotides are TGTGCCAGCAGCTCTGCTGGACAGGGGGCAGGATCCTACGAGCAGTACTTC.

The chain joins TRBV28 to TRBJ2-7; 9 nucleotides match TRBD2. The junction had 8 bases not matched to a gene; V was cut back by 8 bases and J by 6 bases. The germline CDR1 and CDR2 sequences are MDHEN and SYDVKM. This CDR3 is 13 amino acids long. CDR3 DNA: TGTGCCAGCTCGGCTAGCGGGACCCGCGAGCAGTACTTC. Protein: CASSASGTREQYF.

This clone was observed once. This chain uses TRBV10-2 with TRBJ2-7, with D unresolved. CDR1 and CDR2 (germline): WSHSY, SAAADI. CDR3 length equals 12 residues. The V and J ends lost 5 bases and 7 bases respectively, with 12 bases between them. The chain's CDR3 is CASSIALGEQYF. The CDR3 DNA reads TGCGCCAGCAGTATCGCCCTGGGAGAGCAGTACTTC.

J is TRBJ2-7 and V is TRBV5-1; D may be TRBD2 (6 bases). Per the germline V gene, CDR1 is SGHRS and CDR2 is YFSETQ. The CDR3 loop spans 13 amino acids. The V end was cut by 4 bases, the J end by 6 bases, with 14 bases between. The CDR3, as DNA: TGCGCCAGCAGCACGGGACTCCCCCTCGAGCAGTACTTC. As protein: CASSTGLPLEQYF. Full variable domain (outside the CDR3, taken from reference TRBV5-1 and TRBJ2-7): KAGVTQTPRYLIKTRGQQVTLSCSPISGHRSVSWYQQTPGQGLQFLFEYFSETQRNKGNFPGRFSGRQFSNSRSEMNVSTLELGDSALYLCASSTGLPLEQYFGPGTRLTVT.

This chain joins TRBV5-4 and TRBJ2-1, with 8 bases lining up with TRBD2. The germline V gene has CDR1 SGHNT and CDR2 YYREEE (reference sequence). The V segment lost 0 bases and the J segment 5 bases; nucleotides outside the gene matches: 16. The CDR3 is made up of 19 amino acids. The CDR3 loop is CASSLEVGLGPSPNNEQFF. The CDR3 DNA follows: TGTGCCAGCAGCTTGGAAGTGGGACTAGGGCCATCTCCCAACAATGAGCAGTTCTTC. The whole variable domain, remainder taken from reference TRBV5-4 and TRBJ2-1, is ETGVTQSPTHLIKTRGQQVTLRCSSQSGHNTVSWYQQALGQGPQFIFQYYREEENGRGNFPPRFSGLQFPNYSSELNVNALELDDSALYLCASSLEVGLGPSPNNEQFFGPGTRLTVL.

This rearrangement joins TRBV25-1 to TRBJ1-2, with a tentative D call TRBD1 (5 bases). The CDR3 is 14 amino acids. The V gene lost 4 bases and the J gene lost 2 bases, with 11 bases spanning the gap. The germline gives CDR1 MGHDK, CDR2 SYGVNS. DNA of the CDR3: TGTGCCAGCAGTGTCCCGGGGCCAAACTATGGCTACACCTTC. Amino acid sequence: CASSVPGPNYGYTF.

The V gene is TRBV20-1, the J gene TRBJ2-7, with D unclear. Per the germline V gene, CDR1 is DFQATT and CDR2 is SNEGSKA (reference sequence). V lost 5 bases and J 9 bases, leaving 14 bases between the germline ends. This CDR3 region has 11 residues. Here the CDR3 DNA reads TGCAGTGCTCCTAATTTGGATCGGCAGTACTTC. It translates to CSAPNLDRQYF.

This chain links TRBV11-3 with TRBJ1-4; TRBD1 matches at 9 bases. The CDR3 runs 15 residues. V shed 3 bases and J 4 bases; nucleotides not matched to a gene: 3. Germline values: CDR1 SGHNT, CDR2 YENEEA. DNA of the CDR3: TGTGCCAGCAGCTTCGACAGGGGGGGTAATGAAAAACTGTTTTTT. This sequence encodes CASSFDRGGNEKLFF.

This clone has just one count. The V and J genes are TRBV18 and TRBJ1-5; 7 bases fit TRBD1. The CDR3 has 14 amino acids. Unmatched junction bases numbered 4, after V lost 5 bases and J lost 3 bases. The V gene's germline CDR1 is KGHSH and CDR2 LQKENI. The CDR3: CASSGGQANQPQHF. The CDR3 coding sequence is TGTGCCAGCTCAGGAGGACAGGCCAATCAGCCCCAGCATTTT.